Listed here is a single T cell receptor (beta chain). Its target is not known. These data come from a study of T cells after yellow fever vaccination. Study-level information: SMART-Seq v4 Ultra Low Input prepared the low-cell-number fractions. Overall study findings and caveats: Post-booster reappearance was seen for most primary-vaccination clones (around 96% CD4, about 90% CD8). A faster peak, day 5 versus 15, was reached by the weaker secondary response.

A universal primer site and UMIs were added as TCR cDNA was made by 5'RACE template switching. Each CDR3 protein is one row after TCRdb ran MiXCR on the 5' RACE reads. The sample lists around 340,000 distinct CDR3 sequences, around 12% seen once, with 3.2% in the top ten. V lost 0 bases and J lost 1, with 11 bases in between. The CDR3 spans 17 residues. Germline values: CDR1 SGHRS, CDR2 YFSETQ. The sample consisted of CD4+ T cells sorted from PBMCs, taken 15 days after the yellow fever booster vaccination. The J gene is TRBJ2-6, the V gene TRBV5-1; D gene ambiguous. The receptor comes from a man aged 18-30 years who received the YFV17D yellow fever vaccine. The CDR3 DNA reads as TGCGCCAGCAGCTTGGGTACAGTCGCATCTGGGGCCAACGTCCTGACTTTC. Encoded protein: CASSLGTVASGANVLTF.